Listed here are 14 T cell receptor beta chains from one sample, sequenced in a study of CD8+ T cells in alopecia areata. cDNA reverse transcribed from extracted RNA served as the sequencing template. Here immunoSEQ multiplex PCR was the method, and the copy in TCRdb shows in-frame clones only, minus some. This sample carries approximately 300,000 clones, none of them present only once. Markers including CD4, CD8alpha, NKG2D and NKG2ACE guided sorting of pooled cutaneous lymph node cells. Material for sequencing was CD4+ T cells sorted from a lymph node. Receptor source: a C3H/HeJ mouse with alopecia areata. The strain is characterized by the MHC haplotype H2-k.

This clone was observed at least ten times. Gene labels here are mouse ones. The CDR3 goes on 4 residues after the read ends, and that part is filled in from the germline J gene. This chain connects TRBV17 to TRBJ2-1; possibly TRBD1 for D (5 bases). The CDR3 spans 13 residues. In germline, CDR1 is MNHDT, CDR2 YYDKIL. CDR3 DNA, as far as it was read: TGTGCTAGCAGTAGGCCAGGGAGAGCT. This codes for CASSRPGRA. The complete CDR3 protein is CASSRPGRAEQFF.

This clone was counted only a few times. Genes here carry mouse names. Coverage ceases 4 residues before the CDR3 finishes, and the germline J gene fills in the end. The chain uses TRBV13-1 and TRBJ2-2, with 8 nucleotides matching TRBD2. The junction had 2 bases not matched to a gene; V was cut back by 3 bases and J by 1 base. CDR3 length equals 15 residues. Germline assignment: CDR1 NSHNY and CDR2 SYGAGN. The CDR3 region is CASSALGGNTGQLYF. CDR3 bases read: TGTGCCAGCAGTGCTCTGGGGGGAAACACCGGG.

Notes on this clone: Each gene name is a mouse one. CDR3 amino acids: CASARGGSDYTF. The CDR3 DNA, read in part, is TGTGCCAGCGCCAGGGGAGGCTCC. This chain joins TRBV13-1 and TRBJ1-2; the D gene is possibly TRBD1 (6 bases). The sequenced fragment ends 4 residues before the CDR3 boundary, so the rest is inferred from the germline J gene. The CDR3 is made up of 12 amino acids. Germline CDR1 reads NSHNY; CDR2 reads SYGAGN. V shed 7 bases and J shed 4 bases, with 11 bases lying between them.

This clone was picked up many times. Gene names are mouse gene names. The read gets to within 4 residues of the CDR3 end, and the germline J gene fills in the rest. The rearrangement links TRBV1 to TRBJ2-2; 7 bases match TRBD1. The junction had 6 bases not matched to a gene; V was cut back by 1 base and J by 1 base. The length of the CDR3 is 17 residues. Germline assignment: CDR1 NSQYPW and CDR2 LRSPGD (reference sequence). CDR3 amino acids: CTCSAGSGTENTGQLYF. The CDR3 DNA, read in part, is TGCACCTGCAGTGCAGGCTCCGGGACAGAAAACACCGGG. Full variable domain (remainder filled in from reference TRBV1 and TRBJ2-2): VTLLEQNPRWRLVPRGQAVNLRCILKNSQYPWMSWYQQDLQKQLQWLFTLRSPGDKEVKSLPGADYLATRVTDTELRLQVANMSQGRTLYCTCSAGSGTENTGQLYFGEGSKLTVL.

This clone was picked up a small number of times. Mouse gene names apply. The sequenced fragment ends 4 residues before the CDR3 boundary, so the rest is inferred from the germline J gene. The chain combines TRBV31 with TRBJ2-3; D is uncertain. CDR3 size: 12 residues. The germline V gene has CDR1 GKSSPN and CDR2 SITVG. CDR3 bases read: TGTGCCTGGAGTCTATACAAAGAA. It codes for CAWSLYKE. The whole CDR3 sequence reads CAWSLYKETLYF.

As to this clone: A much larger clone lies a single base off, so this may be a read error. Gene and germline names: mouse. The sequenced fragment ends 4 residues before the CDR3 boundary, so the rest is inferred from the germline J gene. Other DNA variants within this sample encode the same CDR3. The rearrangement joins TRBV13-3 to TRBJ1-2; 7 nucleotides match TRBD1. Germline V gene lookup returns CDR1 NNHDY and CDR2 SYVADS. The CDR3 runs 14 residues. The J segment lost 0 bases and the V segment lost 3 bases, leaving 2 bases of the junction unmatched. The sequenced part of the CDR3 DNA is TGTGCCAGCAGTGCCGGGACAGCAAACTCC. As protein: CASSAGTANS. The whole CDR3 protein is CASSAGTANSDYTF.

Concerning this clone: The gene names given are mouse names. The read finishes 4 residues shy of the CDR3 end, and the germline J gene is used to complete it. The chain recombines TRBV19 with TRBJ2-4; TRBD1 matches at 9 bases. Germline V lookup: CDR1 FNHDT, CDR2 SITEND (reference sequence). The CDR3 totals 13 residues. The part of the CDR3 DNA that was read is TGTGCCAGCAGAACGGGACAGGGAAAC. This codes for CASRTGQGN. The full CDR3 protein reads CASRTGQGNTLYF.

As for this clone: Gene and germline names: mouse. The CDR3 end falls 4 residues outside the read, so it is completed with the germline J gene. The rearrangement uses TRBV17 and TRBJ2-3, with 10 bases identical to TRBD1. Germline-derived CDR1 and CDR2 are MNHDT and YYDKIL. V lost 0 bases and J lost 3; bases outside the gene matches: 6. The CDR3 is 17 amino acids. The chain's CDR3 is CASSRDPGTGVAETLYF. The CDR3 bases that were read are TGTGCTAGCAGTAGAGATCCCGGGACAGGGGTCGCAGAA.

This clone was seen a few times. Gene names and germline match the mouse. In the same sample, other DNA sequences code for this CDR3. The CDR3 DNA, read in part, is TGTGCCAGCAGTAGGACAGCCTAT. Amino acids: CASSRTAY. The entire CDR3 protein reads CASSRTAYEQYF. The V gene is TRBV13-1, the J gene TRBJ2-7; possibly TRBD1 for D (6 bases). The missing CDR3 end, 4 residues past where the read stops, is filled in from the germline J gene. This CDR3 has 12 amino acids. Looked up from germline, CDR1 is NSHNY and CDR2 is SYGAGN. Trimming took 4 bases from V and 2 from J, leaving 7 bases between them.

A remark on this clone: Gene names are mouse gene names. The read finishes 4 residues shy of the CDR3 end, and the germline J gene is used to complete it. This chain joins TRBV5 and TRBJ1-2; D not resolved. Trimming took off 0 bases at V and 1 base at J, with 9 bases between the two ends. The germline V gene encodes CDR1 LGHNA and CDR2 YNLKQL (reference sequence). The CDR3 loop spans 15 amino acids. CDR3 sequence reads: CASSQEMWGNSDYTF. CDR3 bases read: TGTGCCAGCAGCCAAGAGATGTGGGGAAACTCC.

There are a few counts of this clone. Mouse names are used for the genes. The read terminates 4 residues ahead of where the CDR3 ends, so the germline J gene completes it. This chain uses TRBV13-3 with TRBJ2-7; 9 positions agree with TRBD1. The length of the CDR3 is 14 residues. CDR1 is NNHDY, CDR2 SYVADS, per germline. The part of the CDR3 DNA that was read is TGTGCCAGCAGGAAAGTGGGACAGGGATAT. Protein: CASRKVGQGY. The entire CDR3 protein reads CASRKVGQGYEQYF.

This clone was detected only a few times. Germline and genes here are mouse. The CDR3 end falls 4 residues outside the read, so it is completed with the germline J gene. The gene calls are TRBV14 and TRBJ2-2; TRBD2 matches 7 bases. Trimming removed 3 bases from V and 3 bases from J; junction bases left unmatched: 5. The CDR3 totals 15 residues. Germline CDR1 is SGHDT and CDR2 is FRDEAV. CDR3 bases read: TGTGCCAGCAGTTCACTGGGGTATGACACCGGG. The encoded protein is CASSSLGYDTG. The whole CDR3 reads CASSSLGYDTGQLYF.

A remark on this clone: Gene labels here are mouse ones. The read falls 4 residues short of the CDR3 end, and the missing part is taken from the germline J gene. The same CDR3 also results from other DNA sequences found in this sample. V usage is TRBV19 and J usage is TRBJ2-2; D possibly corresponds to TRBD2 (6 bases). The V end was cut by 2 bases, the J end by 0 bases, with 8 bases between. The CDR3 is 15 residues long. Germline CDR1 is FNHDT and CDR2 is SITEND (reference sequence). Incomplete CDR3 DNA: TGTGCCAGCAGTATGGGACTTGCAAACACCGGG. Protein product: CASSMGLANTG. The full-length CDR3 reads as CASSMGLANTGQLYF.

This clone was detected a few times. The germline and genes are mouse ones. The read gets to within 4 residues of the CDR3 end, and the germline J gene fills in the rest. V gene TRBV14 combines with J gene TRBJ2-5; tentatively, D is TRBD1 (6 bases). V was trimmed by 4 bases and J by 3 bases, leaving 12 bases between them. The CDR3 extends over 14 amino acids. The germline V gene encodes CDR1 SGHDT and CDR2 FRDEAV. The CDR3 sequence: CASSPTGQQDTQYF. CDR3 bases read: TGTGCCAGCAGTCCCACGGGACAACAAGAC.